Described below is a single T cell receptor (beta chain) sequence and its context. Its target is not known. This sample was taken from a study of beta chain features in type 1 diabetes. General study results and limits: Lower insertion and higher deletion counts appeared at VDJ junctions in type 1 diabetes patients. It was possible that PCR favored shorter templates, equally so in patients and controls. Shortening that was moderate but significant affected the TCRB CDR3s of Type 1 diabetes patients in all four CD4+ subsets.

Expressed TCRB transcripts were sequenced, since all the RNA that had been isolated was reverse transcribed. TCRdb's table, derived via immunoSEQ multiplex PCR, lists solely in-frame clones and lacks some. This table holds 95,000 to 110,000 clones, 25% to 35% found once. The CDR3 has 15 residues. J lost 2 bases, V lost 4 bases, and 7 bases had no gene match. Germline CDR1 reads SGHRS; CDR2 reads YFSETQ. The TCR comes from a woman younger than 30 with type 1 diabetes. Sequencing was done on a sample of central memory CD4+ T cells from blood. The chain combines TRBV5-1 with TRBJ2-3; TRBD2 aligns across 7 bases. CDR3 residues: CASSHGAGTTDTQYF. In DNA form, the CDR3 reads TGCGCCAGCAGCCACGGAGCGGGGACCACAGATACGCAGTATTTT. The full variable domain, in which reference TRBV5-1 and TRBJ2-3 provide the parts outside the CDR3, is KAGVTQTPRYLIKTRGQQVTLSCSPISGHRSVSWYQQTPGQGLQFLFEYFSETQRNKGNFPGRFSGRQFSNSRSEMNVSTLELGDSALYLCASSHGAGTTDTQYFGPGTRLTVL.